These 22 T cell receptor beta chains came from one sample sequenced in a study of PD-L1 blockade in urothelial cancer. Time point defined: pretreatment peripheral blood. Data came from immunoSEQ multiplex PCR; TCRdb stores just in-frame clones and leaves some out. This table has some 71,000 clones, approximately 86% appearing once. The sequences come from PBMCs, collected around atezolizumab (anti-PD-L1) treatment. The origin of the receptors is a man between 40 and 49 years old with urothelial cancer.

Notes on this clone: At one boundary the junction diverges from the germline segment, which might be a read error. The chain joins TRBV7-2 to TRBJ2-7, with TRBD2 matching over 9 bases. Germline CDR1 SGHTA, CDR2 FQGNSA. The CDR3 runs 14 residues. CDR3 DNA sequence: TGTGCCAGCAGGTTAGCGGGAGAGTCCTACGAGCAGTACTTC. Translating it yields CASRLAGESYEQYF.

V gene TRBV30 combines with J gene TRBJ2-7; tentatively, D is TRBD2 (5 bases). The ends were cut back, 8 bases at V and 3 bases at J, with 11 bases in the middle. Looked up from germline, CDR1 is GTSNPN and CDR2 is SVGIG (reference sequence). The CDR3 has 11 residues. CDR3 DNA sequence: TGTGCCCGGGCTGAGGGCTACGAGCAGTACTTC. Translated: CARAEGYEQYF.

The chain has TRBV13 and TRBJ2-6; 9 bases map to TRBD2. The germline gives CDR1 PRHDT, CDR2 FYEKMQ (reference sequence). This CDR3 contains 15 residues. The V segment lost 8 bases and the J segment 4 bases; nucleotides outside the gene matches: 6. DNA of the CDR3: TGTGCCAGCCTAGCGGGATCTAGAGGGGCCAACGTCCTGACTTTC. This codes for CASLAGSRGANVLTF. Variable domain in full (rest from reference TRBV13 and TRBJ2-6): AAGVIQSPRHLIKEKRETATLKCYPIPRHDTVYWYQQGPGQDPQFLISFYEKMQSDKGSIPDRFSAQQFSDYHSELNMSSLELGDSALYFCASLAGSRGANVLTFGAGSRLTVL.

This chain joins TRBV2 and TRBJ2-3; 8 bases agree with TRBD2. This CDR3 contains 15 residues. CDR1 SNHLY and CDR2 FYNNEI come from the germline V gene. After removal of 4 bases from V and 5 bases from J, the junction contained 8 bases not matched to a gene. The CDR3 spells CASSGQRGKIDTQYF. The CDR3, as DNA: TGTGCCAGCAGTGGCCAGCGGGGGAAAATAGATACGCAGTATTTT.

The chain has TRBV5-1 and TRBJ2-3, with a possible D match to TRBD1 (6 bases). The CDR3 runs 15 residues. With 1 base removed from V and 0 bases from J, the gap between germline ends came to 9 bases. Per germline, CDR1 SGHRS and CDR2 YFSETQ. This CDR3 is CASSLTDRSTDTQYF. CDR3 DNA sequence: TGCGCCAGCAGCTTGACTGACAGGAGCACAGATACGCAGTATTTT.

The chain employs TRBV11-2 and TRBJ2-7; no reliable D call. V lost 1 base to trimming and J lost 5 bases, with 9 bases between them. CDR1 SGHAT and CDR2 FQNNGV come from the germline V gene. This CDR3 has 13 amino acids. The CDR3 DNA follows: TGTGCCAGCAGCTTAGTGCGATCCCACGAGCAGTACTTC. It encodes CASSLVRSHEQYF.

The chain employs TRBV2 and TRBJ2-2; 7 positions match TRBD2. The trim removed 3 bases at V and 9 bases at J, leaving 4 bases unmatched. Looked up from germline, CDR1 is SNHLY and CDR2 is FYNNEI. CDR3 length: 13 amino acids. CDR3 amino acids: CASSDGGKRELFF. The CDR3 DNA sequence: TGTGCCAGCAGTGACGGGGGGAAGCGGGAGCTGTTTTTT.

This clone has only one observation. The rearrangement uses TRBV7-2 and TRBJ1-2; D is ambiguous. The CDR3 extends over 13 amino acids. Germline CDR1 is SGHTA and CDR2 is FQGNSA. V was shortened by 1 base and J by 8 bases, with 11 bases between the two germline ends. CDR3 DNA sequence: TGTGCCAGCAGCTTAGACCCAGGCTACGGCTACACCTTC. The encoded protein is CASSLDPGYGYTF.

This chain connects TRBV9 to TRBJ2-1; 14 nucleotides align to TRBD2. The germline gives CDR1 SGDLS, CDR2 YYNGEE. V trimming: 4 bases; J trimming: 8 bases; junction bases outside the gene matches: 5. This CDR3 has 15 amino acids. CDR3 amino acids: CASSTGTSGRDEQFF. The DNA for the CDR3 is TGTGCCAGCAGCACCGGGACTAGCGGGAGAGATGAGCAGTTCTTC.

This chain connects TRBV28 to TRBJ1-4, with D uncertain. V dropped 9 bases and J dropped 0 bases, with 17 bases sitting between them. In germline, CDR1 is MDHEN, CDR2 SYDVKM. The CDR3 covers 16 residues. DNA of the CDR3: TGTGCCAGTTATCAGTTCCCAAAAGCAACTAATGAAAAACTGTTTTTT. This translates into CASYQFPKATNEKLFF.

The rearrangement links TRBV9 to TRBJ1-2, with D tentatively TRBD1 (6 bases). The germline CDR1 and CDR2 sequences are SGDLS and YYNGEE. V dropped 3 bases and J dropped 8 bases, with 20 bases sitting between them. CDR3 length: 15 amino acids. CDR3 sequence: CASSDAQGGLGGYTF. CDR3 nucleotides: TGTGCCAGCAGCGATGCACAGGGAGGGTTGGGGGGCTACACCTTC.

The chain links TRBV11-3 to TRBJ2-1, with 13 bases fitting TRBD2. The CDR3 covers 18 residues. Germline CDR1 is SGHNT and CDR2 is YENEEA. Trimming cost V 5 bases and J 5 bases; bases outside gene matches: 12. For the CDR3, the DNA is TGTGCCAGCAGCATCGCCGACCGGGGACTAGCGGGGAACAATGAGCAGTTCTTC. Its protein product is CASSIADRGLAGNNEQFF. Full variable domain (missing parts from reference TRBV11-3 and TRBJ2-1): EAGVVQSPRYKIIEKKQPVAFWCNPISGHNTLYWYLQNLGQGPELLIRYENEEAVDDSQLPKDRFSAERLKGVDSTLKIQPAELGDSAVYLCASSIADRGLAGNNEQFFGPGTRLTVL.

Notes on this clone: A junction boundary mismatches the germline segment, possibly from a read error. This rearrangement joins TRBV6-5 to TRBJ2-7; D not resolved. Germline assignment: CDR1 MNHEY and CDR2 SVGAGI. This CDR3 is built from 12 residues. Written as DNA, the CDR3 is TGTGCCAGCAGTCACCCCCCATACGGGCAGTACTTC. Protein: CASSHPPYGQYF.

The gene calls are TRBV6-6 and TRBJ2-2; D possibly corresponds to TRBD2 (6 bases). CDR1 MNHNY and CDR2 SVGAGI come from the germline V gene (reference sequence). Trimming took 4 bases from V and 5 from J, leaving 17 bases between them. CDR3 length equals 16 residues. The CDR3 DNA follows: TGTGCCAGCAGTTTGGCGACCGGGACTCCTACCGGGGAGCTGTTTTTT. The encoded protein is CASSLATGTPTGELFF.

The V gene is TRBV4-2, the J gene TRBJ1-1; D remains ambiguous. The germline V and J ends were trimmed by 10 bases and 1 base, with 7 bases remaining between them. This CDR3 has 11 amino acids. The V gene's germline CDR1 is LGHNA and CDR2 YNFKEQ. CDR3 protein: CATLWNTEAFF. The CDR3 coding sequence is TGTGCCACCCTCTGGAACACTGAAGCTTTCTTT.

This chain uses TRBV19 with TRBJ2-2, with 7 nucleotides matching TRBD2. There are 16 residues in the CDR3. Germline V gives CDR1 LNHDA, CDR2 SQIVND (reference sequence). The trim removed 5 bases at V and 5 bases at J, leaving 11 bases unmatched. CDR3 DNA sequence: TGTGCCAGTAGTCCCGTGGGGGGGGAGCCAACCGGGGAGCTGTTTTTT. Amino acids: CASSPVGGEPTGELFF.

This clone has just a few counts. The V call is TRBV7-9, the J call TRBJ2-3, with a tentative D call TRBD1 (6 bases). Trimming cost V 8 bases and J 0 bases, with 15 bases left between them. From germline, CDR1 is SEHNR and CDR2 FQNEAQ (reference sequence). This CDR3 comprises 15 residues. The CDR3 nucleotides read TGTGCCAGCCAGGGGTCTCGCGGGAGCACAGATACGCAGTATTTT. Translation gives CASQGSRGSTDTQYF.

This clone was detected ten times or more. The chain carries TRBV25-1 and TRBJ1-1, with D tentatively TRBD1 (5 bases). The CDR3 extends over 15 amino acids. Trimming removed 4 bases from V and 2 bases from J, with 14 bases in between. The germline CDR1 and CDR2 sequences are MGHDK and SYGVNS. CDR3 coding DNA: TGTGCCAGCAGTGCAAGGACACTCACAAACACTGAAGCTTTCTTT. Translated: CASSARTLTNTEAFF.

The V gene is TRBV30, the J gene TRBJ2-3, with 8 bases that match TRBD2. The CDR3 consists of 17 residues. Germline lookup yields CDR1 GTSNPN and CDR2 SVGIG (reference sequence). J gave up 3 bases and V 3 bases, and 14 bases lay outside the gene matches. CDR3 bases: TGTGCCTGGAGCCTTCGTTCAAGCGGGAGAGTAACAGATACGCAGTATTTT. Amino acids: CAWSLRSSGRVTDTQYF.

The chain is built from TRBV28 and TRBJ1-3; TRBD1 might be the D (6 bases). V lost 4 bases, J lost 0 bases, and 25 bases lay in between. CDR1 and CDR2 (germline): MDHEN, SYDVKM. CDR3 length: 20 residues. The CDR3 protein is CASSSLKTPGTLSSGNTIYF. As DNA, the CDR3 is TGTGCCAGCAGTTCCTTAAAAACCCCCGGGACACTAAGCTCTGGAAACACCATATATTTT. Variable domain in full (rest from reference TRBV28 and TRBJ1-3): DVKVTQSSRYLVKRTGEKVFLECVQDMDHENMFWYRQDPGLGLRLIYFSYDVKMKEKGDIPEGYSVSREKKERFSLILESASTNQTSMYLCASSSLKTPGTLSSGNTIYFGEGSWLTVV.

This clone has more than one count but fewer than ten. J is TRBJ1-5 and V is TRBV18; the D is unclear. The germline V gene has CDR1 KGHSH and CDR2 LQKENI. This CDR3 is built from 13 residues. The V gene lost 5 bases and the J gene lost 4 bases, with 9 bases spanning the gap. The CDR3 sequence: CASSSMENQPQHF. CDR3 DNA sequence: TGTGCCAGCTCATCAATGGAGAATCAGCCCCAGCATTTT.

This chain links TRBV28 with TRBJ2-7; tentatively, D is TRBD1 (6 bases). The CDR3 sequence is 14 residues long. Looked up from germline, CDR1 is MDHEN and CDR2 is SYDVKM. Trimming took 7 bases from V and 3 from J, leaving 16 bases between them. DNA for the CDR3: TGTGCCAGCACGTCTCAGGGGAAGGACTACGAGCAGTACTTC. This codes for CASTSQGKDYEQYF.